Listed here is a single TCR beta chain. The repertoire was sequenced with immunoSEQ multiplex PCR; TCRdb's copy has only in-frame clones and lacks some. The table has under 55,000 clones, 90% to 95% seen once; the top ten hold 3.5% to 5%. This record comes from a study of graft-versus-host responses after intestinal transplantation. Study details: Each recipient received anti-thymocyte globulin induction, then tacrolimus and steroids for 2 to 4 years.

CDR1 and CDR2 (germline): SGDLS, YYNGEE. V lost 3 bases, J lost 5 bases, and 11 bases lay in between. CDR3 length: 14 residues. The J gene is TRBJ2-2, the V gene TRBV9, with no clear D. This clonotype was sampled from a human patient who received an intestinal transplant, so some T cells may come from the graft donor. The sample was PBMCs, taken 524 days after transplant. In DNA, the CDR3 is TGTGCCAGCAGCGGTGCGCGTCCGACCGGGGAGCTGTTTTTT. Its translation is CASSGARPTGELFF.